This entry describes one T cell receptor beta chain. This record belongs to a study of shared clonotypes between healthy human individuals. Extraction of genomic DNA in unsorted samples used approximately 84 million PBMCs. Authors' data handling: From ImmunoSEQ came sequences covering only the junction and carrying no quality scores, so filtering differed. Generated by immunoSEQ multiplex PCR, the TCRdb table keeps only in-frame clones and is missing some. That table supplies the V and J calls and clone size; D and trimming were determined from the DNA. This table has about 480,000 clones, over 60% appearing once. Per germline, CDR1 SQVTM and CDR2 ANQGSEA. The CDR3 is 15 amino acids. Trimming left V 6 bases short and J 0 bases short, with 17 bases between.

The sample comprised PBMCs. The V gene is TRBV29-1, the J gene TRBJ1-1, with D possibly matching TRBD1 (5 bases). This TCR was sampled from a woman between 35 and 50 years old in good health. Some clones in this sample may be carry-over from other donors' samples. The CDR3 DNA reads as TGCAGCGTACACGTGGGGGGGGTGATGAACACTGAAGCTTTCTTT. This gives the protein CSVHVGGVMNTEAFF.